The 25 T cell receptor beta chains listed next were all sequenced from one sample in a study of metastatic and nonmetastatic thyroid tumors. Patients had received no treatment of any kind before thyroid surgery. TCRdb re-processed the PCR reads through MiXCR. This table has 9,900 or so clones, roughly 30% appearing once. Material for sequencing was tumor tissue. These receptors were taken from a female donor with papillary thyroid cancer or a benign thyroid nodule (not recorded which). Some clones in this sample may be carry-over from other donors' samples.

In its sample, this clone is medium-sized. The chain carries TRBV19 and TRBJ1-1; D gene ambiguous. The CDR3 sequence is 13 residues long. Between the trimmed V and J ends, which lost 6 bases and 1 base, there was a span of 9 bases. Per germline, CDR1 LNHDA and CDR2 SQIVND (reference sequence). The CDR3 DNA sequence: TGTGCCAGTAGCCAGACTTGGAACACTGAAGCTTTCTTT. Translated, it gives CASSQTWNTEAFF.

J is TRBJ1-1 and V is TRBV6-1; D unclear. This CDR3 has 14 amino acids. The germline V and J ends were trimmed by 0 bases and 4 bases, with 9 bases remaining between them. The germline CDR1 and CDR2 sequences are MNHNS and SASEGT. CDR3 nucleotide sequence: TGTGCCAGCAGTGAAGCGCTGGAGAGCACTGAAGCTTTCTTT. Encoded protein: CASSEALESTEAFF.

The chain combines TRBV24-1 with TRBJ2-5; TRBD1 agrees at 9 bases. Germline lookup yields CDR1 KGHDR and CDR2 SFDVKD. The CDR3 runs to 16 residues. V shed 1 base, J shed 5 bases, and the junction held 7 bases outside the gene matches. CDR3 loop: CATSDLNDRGDETQYF. The DNA of the CDR3 is TGTGCCACCAGTGATTTAAACGACAGGGGGGACGAGACCCAGTACTTC.

This clone has more than one count but fewer than ten. This chain uses TRBV15 with TRBJ1-5, with D possibly matching TRBD1 (5 bases). The ends were cut back, 3 bases at V and 8 bases at J, with 14 bases in the middle. This CDR3 has 14 residues. CDR1 is LNHNV and CDR2 is YYDKDF in the germline V gene (reference sequence). The CDR3 is CATSRGLGDKPQHF. The CDR3 DNA is TGTGCCACCAGCAGGGGACTCGGGGATAAGCCCCAGCATTTT.

The rearrangement joins TRBV20-1 to TRBJ1-2; 9 nucleotides line up with TRBD1. The CDR3 is made up of 15 amino acids. The germline CDR1 and CDR2 sequences are DFQATT and SNEGSKA (reference sequence). Trimming at V came to 6 bases and at J to 5 bases, leaving 13 bases not matched to a gene. The chain's CDR3 is CSADTPGTGRYGYTF. The CDR3 bases are TGCAGTGCCGACACCCCCGGGACAGGGAGGTATGGCTACACCTTC.

Judged by abundance, this clone is medium-sized. This sequence joins TRBV19 and TRBJ2-7; D is unresolved. V gave up 5 bases and J gave up 0 bases, with 5 bases separating them. This CDR3 contains 12 residues. Germline CDR1 reads LNHDA; CDR2 reads SQIVND (reference sequence). The CDR3 bases are TGTGCCAGTAGTGGGCTCTCCTACGAGCAGTACTTC. It translates to CASSGLSYEQYF.

This clone was recorded at least ten times. A single base separates this from a much larger clone, so it may be a read error. This CDR3 is CASSLAGQRESF. In DNA form, the CDR3 reads TGTGCCAGCAGTTTGGCCGGTCAACGGGAGTCCTTC. V gene TRBV6-1 combines with J gene TRBJ2-1; a possible D gene is TRBD2 (6 bases). CDR1 is MNHNS, CDR2 SASEGT, per germline. The CDR3 is 12 amino acids.

Ten or more counts support this clone. The V gene is TRBV3-1, the J gene TRBJ2-2; the D is unclear. CDR1 is LGHDT, CDR2 YNNKEL, per germline (reference sequence). The CDR3 has 18 amino acids. Trimming removed 0 bases at V and 0 bases at J, with 14 bases between. In nucleotides, the CDR3 is TGTGCCAGCAGCCAAGATCGTTACTCAAAAACGAACACCGGGGAGCTGTTTTTT. It is translated as CASSQDRYSKTNTGELFF.

This clone was seen a few times. This rearrangement joins TRBV6-1 to TRBJ2-2; D is unresolved. Trimming left V 4 bases short and J 4 bases short, with 4 bases between. The CDR3 has 12 residues. From germline, CDR1 is MNHNS and CDR2 SASEGT. CDR3 sequence reads: CASSASTGELFF. The CDR3 DNA follows: TGTGCCAGCAGTGCGTCCACCGGGGAGCTGTTTTTT.

In its sample, this clone was seen a few times. The gene calls are TRBV6-1 and TRBJ2-1; 7 positions match TRBD2. There are 13 residues in the CDR3. Germline trimming cut 3 bases from V and 11 bases from J; bases unmatched to any gene: 7. CDR1 and CDR2 from the germline V gene are MNHNS and SASEGT. The CDR3 DNA reads as TGTGCCAGCAGTGACGGACTAGGGGTCAAGCAGTTCTTC. Translating it yields CASSDGLGVKQFF.

This clone was counted many times. This CDR3 is also generated by other DNA sequences in the sample. The chain is built from TRBV10-3 and TRBJ1-1, with TRBD1 identical over 7 bases. CDR1 ENHRY and CDR2 SYGVKD come from the germline V gene. This CDR3 spans 14 amino acids. Trimming removed 2 bases from V and 5 bases from J; junction bases left unmatched: 5. This chain's CDR3 is CAISERDSRTEAFF. The CDR3 DNA sequence: TGTGCCATCAGTGAGCGGGACAGTCGGACTGAAGCTTTCTTT.

By frequency in the sample, this clone is medium-sized. The J gene is TRBJ1-5, the V gene TRBV24-1, with a tentative D call TRBD1 (5 bases). The germline CDR1 and CDR2 sequences are KGHDR and SFDVKD. This CDR3 region has 16 residues. Trimming removed 3 bases at V and 0 bases at J, with 11 bases between. CDR3 protein: CATSDNRDDSNQPQHF. The CDR3 DNA reads as TGTGCCACCAGTGATAACCGGGACGATAGCAATCAGCCCCAGCATTTT.

This clone turned up a few times. The chain carries TRBV6-1 and TRBJ2-7; 8 bases agree with TRBD1. Germline loops: CDR1 MNHNS, CDR2 SASEGT. J gave up 0 bases and V 1 base, and 2 bases lay outside the gene matches. The CDR3 contains 15 residues. The CDR3 loop is CASSEETGASYEQYF. In nucleotides, the CDR3 is TGTGCCAGCAGTGAAGAGACAGGGGCCTCCTACGAGCAGTACTTC.

This clone occurred many times. The rearrangement uses TRBV5-1 and TRBJ1-4, with D unclear. The V end was cut by 2 bases, the J end by 8 bases, with 22 bases between. The CDR3 runs to 17 residues. In germline, CDR1 is SGHRS, CDR2 YFSETQ. Written as DNA, the CDR3 is TGCGCCAGCAGCTTAAACCCGGCGGCAGCCTCCAGCGAAAAACTGTTTTTT. This gives the protein CASSLNPAAASSEKLFF.

This clone turned up a few times. This chain links TRBV15 with TRBJ2-7, with D unclear. Trimming left V 3 bases short and J 4 bases short, with 16 bases between. The CDR3 is made up of 15 amino acids. CDR1 is LNHNV and CDR2 is YYDKDF in the germline V gene (reference sequence). The CDR3 nucleotides read TGTGCCACCAGCAGTGAGCGCCCTCAGGTGTACGAGCAGTACTTC. Protein: CATSSERPQVYEQYF.

V gene TRBV28 combines with J gene TRBJ1-1, with a weak D call TRBD1 (6 bases). The germline gives CDR1 MDHEN, CDR2 SYDVKM. This CDR3 contains 14 residues. The V end lost 6 bases, the J end lost 3 bases, and 14 bases lay between the germline ends. In DNA, the CDR3 is TGTGCCAGCAGGGGACCAAGGGGGGACACTGAAGCTTTCTTT. It yields the protein CASRGPRGDTEAFF.

This clone has more than one count but fewer than ten. The genes are TRBV3-1 and TRBJ1-5; 8 bases line up with TRBD1. The trim removed 3 bases at V and 8 bases at J, leaving 3 bases unmatched. CDR3 length: 13 residues. Germline CDR1 LGHDT, CDR2 YNNKEL (reference sequence). As DNA, the CDR3 is TGTGCCAGCAGCCAGAACAGGGGGGAGCCCCAGCATTTT. This encodes CASSQNRGEPQHF.

Sample share makes this clone hyperexpanded. The rearrangement uses TRBV4-1 and TRBJ2-5; 7 bases fit TRBD1. The CDR3 runs 15 residues. Looked up from germline, CDR1 is MGHRA and CDR2 is YSYEKL. The ends lost 0 bases at V and 7 bases at J; junction bases unmatched: 8. DNA of the CDR3: TGCGCCAGCAGCCAAGAGGGGACAGCCGGTGGGACCCAGTACTTC. Protein sequence: CASSQEGTAGGTQYF.

With respect to this clone: The junction and the germline gene differ at one end; a read error may be behind it. This chain uses TRBV7-9 with TRBJ2-1; D is perhaps TRBD2 (5 bases). This CDR3 spans 13 amino acids. Germline assignment: CDR1 SEHNR and CDR2 FQNEAQ (reference sequence). This CDR3 reads CASGFHWENEQFF. DNA of the CDR3: TGTGCCAGCGGCTTTCACTGGGAGAATGAGCAGTTCTTC.

This chain links TRBV3-1 with TRBJ2-7; D tentatively reads TRBD1 or TRBD2 (6 bases each). Trimming left V 4 bases short and J 3 bases short, with 13 bases between. Per the germline V gene, CDR1 is LGHDT and CDR2 is YNNKEL (reference sequence). The CDR3 has 14 residues. The CDR3 region has the DNA TGTGCCAGCAGCCCCCTGGGGGGCTACTACGAGCAGTACTTC. Protein sequence: CASSPLGGYYEQYF.

This clone is labeled as medium-sized (0.01 to 0.1%). The V call is TRBV7-9, the J call TRBJ2-1, with 8 positions matching TRBD2. The germline gives CDR1 SEHNR, CDR2 FQNEAQ (reference sequence). The CDR3 runs 15 residues. V lost 3 bases, J lost 3 bases, and 4 bases stayed unmatched. The CDR3 nucleotides read TGTGCCAGCAGCTTGGTACTAGCGGTCTACAATGAGCAGTTCTTC. The encoded protein is CASSLVLAVYNEQFF.

The rearrangement joins TRBV20-1 to TRBJ2-7, with TRBD1 identical over 10 bases. CDR1 and CDR2 (germline): DFQATT, SNEGSKA (reference sequence). V lost 0 bases, J lost 4 bases, and 3 bases stayed unmatched. The CDR3 loop spans 14 amino acids. This chain's CDR3 is CSARDWDRGYEQYF. The CDR3 coding sequence is TGCAGTGCTAGAGATTGGGACAGGGGTTACGAGCAGTACTTC.

The rearrangement joins TRBV12-3 or TRBV12-4 to TRBJ2-5; TRBD2 is a possible D gene (6 bases). The germline V and J ends were trimmed by 3 bases and 0 bases, with 26 bases remaining between them. The CDR3 is made up of 20 amino acids. CDR3 amino acids: CASSFKPSRRIAEYQETQYF. In DNA, the CDR3 is TGTGCCAGCAGTTTTAAACCCAGCCGACGGATAGCGGAATACCAAGAGACCCAGTACTTC.

This clone occurred a few times. The rearrangement uses TRBV10-3 and TRBJ2-2; TRBD1 matches 11 bases. The CDR3 runs to 14 residues. Germline CDR1 and CDR2: ENHRY and SYGVKD. V shed 10 bases, J shed 5 bases, and the junction held 6 bases outside the gene matches. The CDR3 spells CATRGTGGTGELFF. CDR3 nucleotide sequence: TGTGCCACCCGGGGGACAGGGGGAACCGGGGAGCTGTTTTTT.

The chain is built from TRBV20-1 and TRBJ1-6; perhaps TRBD1 as D (5 bases). Germline CDR1 and CDR2: DFQATT and SNEGSKA (reference sequence). V lost 0 bases to trimming and J lost 6 bases, with 12 bases between them. This CDR3 region has 15 residues. The CDR3 sequence is CSARDGPGGNSPLHF. The DNA for the CDR3 is TGCAGTGCTAGAGATGGGCCTGGGGGTAATTCACCCCTCCACTTT.